Presented here are 25 T cell receptor beta chains from one specimen sequenced in a study of glioma-infiltrating T cells after dendritic cell vaccination. The assay was immunoSEQ multiplex PCR, and TCRdb's table has in-frame clones only and misses some. Here the sample spans approximately 100,000 clones, over 60% being singletons. Sequences were derived from blood, sampled before dendritic cell vaccination. The receptors shown here come from a human donor with glioblastoma.

This clone has only a few counts. This sample includes further DNA sequences coding for the same CDR3. The rearrangement links TRBV5-1 to TRBJ2-3; D remains unclear. V was cut by 7 bases and J by 0 bases, with 9 bases left in between. The CDR3 totals 13 residues. The germline CDR1 and CDR2 sequences are SGHRS and YFSETQ. CDR3 amino acids: CASGRGSTDTQYF. The CDR3, as DNA: TGCGCCAGCGGCAGAGGTAGCACAGATACGCAGTATTTT.

The genes are TRBV5-1 and TRBJ1-4; 10 bases are shared with TRBD1. CDR3 length: 15 amino acids. V shed 0 bases and J 8 bases; nucleotides not matched to a gene: 4. Germline V gene lookup returns CDR1 SGHRS and CDR2 YFSETQ. In DNA form, the CDR3 reads TGCGCCAGCAGCTTGGCCGGGACAGGGGCCGAAAAACTGTTTTTT. Its protein is CASSLAGTGAEKLFF.

This clone was counted only a few times. Here the CDR3 DNA reads TGTGCCAGCAGCGCAGCTGGGGGGTCGTATGGCTACACCTTC. This gives the protein CASSAAGGSYGYTF. The chain combines TRBV9 with TRBJ1-2; possibly TRBD1 for D (5 bases). The CDR3 is 14 amino acids. The ends were cut back, 3 bases at V and 5 bases at J, with 14 bases in the middle. Germline V CDR1 and CDR2: SGDLS, YYNGEE.

The chain employs TRBV28 and TRBJ1-5; no clear D gene. The germline gives CDR1 MDHEN, CDR2 SYDVKM. Trimming pared 1 base from V and 1 base from J, leaving 8 bases between. The CDR3 contains 15 residues. The CDR3 sequence: CASSLSGYSNQPQHF. In DNA form, the CDR3 reads TGTGCCAGCAGTTTATCGGGGTACAGCAATCAGCCCCAGCATTTT. The full variable domain, with the rest looked up from reference TRBV28 and TRBJ1-5, is DVKVTQSSRYLVKRTGEKVFLECVQDMDHENMFWYRQDPGLGLRLIYFSYDVKMKEKGDIPEGYSVSREKKERFSLILESASTNQTSMYLCASSLSGYSNQPQHFGDGTRLSIL.

The J gene is TRBJ2-3, the V gene TRBV30; D remains ambiguous. The V and J ends lost 5 bases and 1 base respectively, with 13 bases between them. Germline V gene sequence: CDR1 GTSNPN, CDR2 SVGIG (reference sequence). The CDR3 totals 14 residues. The CDR3 DNA sequence: TGTGCCTGGTCAACGGGTTGGGGCACAGATACGCAGTATTTT. This gives the protein CAWSTGWGTDTQYF.

Comments on this clone: The CDR3 does not end in the conserved phenylalanine or tryptophan, so this is likely a read error. The V gene is TRBV5-6, the J gene TRBJ2-7; 9 bases map to TRBD1. The CDR3 contains 15 residues. Trimming at V came to 1 base and at J to 0 bases, leaving 2 bases not matched to a gene. Germline V gene lookup returns CDR1 SGHDT and CDR2 YYEEEE. Here the CDR3 DNA reads TGTGCCAGCAGCTTGACAGGGGGCGGCTCCTACGAGCAGTACCTC. Protein sequence: CASSLTGGGSYEQYL.

The chain uses TRBV6-6 and TRBJ1-2; D uncertain. Trimming took 2 bases from V and 3 from J, leaving 7 bases between them. CDR1 is MNHNY and CDR2 is SVGAGI in the germline V gene (reference sequence). The CDR3 runs 13 residues. The CDR3 DNA sequence: TGTGCCAGCAGTTACCTTGCGGACTATGGCTACACCTTC. It encodes CASSYLADYGYTF.

The V call is TRBV19, the J call TRBJ2-7; 7 bases match TRBD1. The germline CDR1 and CDR2 sequences are LNHDA and SQIVND (reference sequence). This CDR3 region has 14 residues. V dropped 4 bases and J dropped 2; count of bases not matched to a gene: 5. The CDR3 DNA sequence: TGTGCCAGTAGTAGGGACAGTCTTACCTACGAGCAGTACTTC. This gives the protein CASSRDSLTYEQYF.

This clone was seen a single time. This chain joins TRBV7-9 and TRBJ1-6; 9 bases align to TRBD1. CDR1 is SEHNR, CDR2 FQNEAQ, per germline (reference sequence). J gave up 12 bases and V 5 bases, and 5 bases lay outside the gene matches. The CDR3 length is 13 residues. The CDR3 spells CASSLQTGGPLHF. DNA of the CDR3: TGTGCCAGCAGCCTGCAGACAGGGGGACCCCTCCACTTT.

This chain uses TRBV9 with TRBJ1-6; TRBD1 agrees at 7 bases. The CDR3 loop spans 16 amino acids. V lost 4 bases to trimming and J lost 0 bases; unmatched junction nucleotides: 4. Germline V lookup: CDR1 SGDLS, CDR2 YYNGEE. The CDR3 spells CASSRDSSSYNSPLHF. The CDR3, as DNA: TGTGCCAGCAGCCGGGACAGTAGCTCCTATAATTCACCCCTCCACTTT.

The rearrangement joins TRBV2 to TRBJ2-7, with 7 bases aligning to TRBD1. CDR1 and CDR2 from the germline V gene are SNHLY and FYNNEI. Trimming cost V 8 bases and J 2 bases; bases outside gene matches: 9. The CDR3 is made up of 14 amino acids. The CDR3 bases are TGTGCCAGCGGGGACAGCCAATATACCTACGAGCAGTACTTC. Translated, it gives CASGDSQYTYEQYF.

The rearrangement joins TRBV5-1 to TRBJ1-3; 7 bases align to TRBD1. Germline-derived CDR1 and CDR2 are SGHRS and YFSETQ. The V segment lost 4 bases and the J segment 0 bases; nucleotides outside the gene matches: 1. This CDR3 contains 14 residues. The CDR3 region is CASSRQGSGNTIYF. DNA of the CDR3: TGCGCCAGCAGCCGACAGGGCTCTGGAAACACCATATATTTT.

The chain recombines TRBV5-1 with TRBJ2-3; 7 bases map to TRBD1. J lost 5 bases, V lost 2 bases, and 14 bases had no gene match. This CDR3 contains 17 residues. CDR1 is SGHRS and CDR2 is YFSETQ in the germline V gene. The CDR3 DNA is TGCGCCAGCAGCTTTCCCATGGGCTTGCCAGGGGGAGATACGCAGTATTTT. It encodes CASSFPMGLPGGDTQYF.

The V and J genes are TRBV11-3 and TRBJ1-1; D might be TRBD1 (6 bases). Germline V lookup: CDR1 SGHNT, CDR2 YENEEA. This CDR3 has 12 amino acids. Trimming shortened V by 5 bases and J by 11 bases, and 15 bases separated the two germline ends. DNA for the CDR3: TGTGCCAGCAGCCCGCGTGGGGGCAAGGCTTTCTTT. It yields the protein CASSPRGGKAFF.

J is TRBJ1-2 and V is TRBV7-3; D may be TRBD1 (5 bases). V was trimmed by 7 bases and J by 3 bases, leaving 12 bases between them. This CDR3 region has 13 residues. Per germline, CDR1 SGHTA and CDR2 FQGTGA. The CDR3 is CASTRDWDYGYTF. CDR3 nucleotides: TGTGCCAGCACCCGGGACTGGGACTATGGCTACACCTTC.

In its sample, this clone was seen once. The V and J genes are TRBV19 and TRBJ2-7; 8 nucleotides align to TRBD2. The CDR3 spans 15 residues. CDR1 and CDR2 (germline): LNHDA, SQIVND (reference sequence). Trimming took 2 bases from V and 4 from J; bases not matched to a gene: 7. CDR3 loop: CASSISREGTYEQYF. CDR3 nucleotide sequence: TGTGCCAGTAGTATATCCCGGGAGGGCACATACGAGCAGTACTTC.

This clone occurred a few times. CDR3 amino acids: CASSLDGDTNYGYTF. The CDR3 nucleotides are TGCGCCAGCAGCTTGGACGGAGATACTAACTATGGCTACACCTTC. This chain links TRBV5-1 with TRBJ1-2, with no clear D. The CDR3 length is 15 residues. Germline assignment: CDR1 SGHRS and CDR2 YFSETQ. Trimming took off 0 bases at V and 0 bases at J, with 9 bases between the two ends.

This chain uses TRBV15 with TRBJ2-7; 11 nucleotides line up with TRBD1. V trimming: 0 bases; J trimming: 6 bases; junction bases outside the gene matches: 7. Germline assignment: CDR1 LNHNV and CDR2 YYDKDF (reference sequence). CDR3 length: 16 amino acids. The CDR3 DNA follows: TGTGCCACCAGCAGAGATTTACCGGGACAGGGGGGCGAGCAGTACTTC. Translated: CATSRDLPGQGGEQYF.

The chain is built from TRBV6-5 and TRBJ2-7; TRBD2 aligns across 9 bases. CDR1 is MNHEY and CDR2 is SVGAGI in the germline V gene. The CDR3 runs 15 residues. The V segment lost 7 bases and the J segment 0 bases; nucleotides outside the gene matches: 7. Written as DNA, the CDR3 is TGTGCCAGCAAACAAGCGGGGGGTCCCTCCTACGAGCAGTACTTC. It yields the protein CASKQAGGPSYEQYF.

Concerning this clone itself: One end of the junction is discordant with germline, which a read error may explain. This sequence joins TRBV30 and TRBJ2-7; 15 bases are shared with TRBD2. The CDR3 contains 13 residues. Germline CDR1 and CDR2: GTSNPN and SVGIG (reference sequence). The CDR3 sequence is CGLAGGNQYEQYF. CDR3 DNA: TGCGGACTAGCGGGGGGGAACCAATACGAGCAGTACTTC.

The CDR3 sequence: CAWSPTGGGQPQHF. As DNA, the CDR3 is TGTGCCTGGAGTCCCACAGGGGGAGGTCAGCCCCAGCATTTT. The chain couples TRBV30 to TRBJ1-5; 8 nucleotides match TRBD1. The germline gives CDR1 GTSNPN, CDR2 SVGIG (reference sequence). V trimming: 2 bases; J trimming: 6 bases; junction bases outside the gene matches: 6. This CDR3 contains 14 residues.

This clone was observed a handful of times. The chain recombines TRBV28 with TRBJ2-2; 7 bases are shared with TRBD1. Germline assignment: CDR1 MDHEN and CDR2 SYDVKM. The CDR3 consists of 15 residues. Trimming took 5 bases from V and 5 from J; bases not matched to a gene: 8. The chain's CDR3 is CASSRDRVKTGELFF. The CDR3, as DNA: TGTGCCAGCAGTCGCGACAGGGTAAAGACCGGGGAGCTGTTTTTT.

The chain employs TRBV15 and TRBJ2-5; TRBD2 matches 16 bases. The J call may not be correct, given that the DNA end is closer to TRBJ2-7. The germline V gene encodes CDR1 LNHNV and CDR2 YYDKDF (reference sequence). The CDR3 has 19 amino acids. CDR3 nucleotides: TGTGCCACCAGCAGGCCGCCGGGACTAGCGGGAGGGCCAACCTACGAGCAGTACTTC. Protein product: CATSRPPGLAGGPTYEQYF.

The rearrangement uses TRBV7-2 and TRBJ2-1, with a weak D call TRBD2 (5 bases). The germline V and J ends were trimmed by 7 bases and 0 bases, with 10 bases remaining between them. The CDR3 is 14 amino acids. Germline V CDR1 and CDR2: SGHTA, FQGNSA. CDR3 coding DNA: TGTGCCAGCAATCTCCGGGGCTCCTACAATGAGCAGTTCTTC. It translates to CASNLRGSYNEQFF.

Concerning this clone: The germline gene is not matched at one end of the junction; a read error may be the cause. This chain connects TRBV30 to TRBJ1-2; possibly TRBD1 for D (5 bases). Germline V lookup: CDR1 GTSNPN, CDR2 SVGIG (reference sequence). This CDR3 has 13 amino acids. The chain's CDR3 is CAWSVGARVIIGF. In DNA form, the CDR3 reads TGTGCCTGGAGTGTAGGGGCCAGGGTAATCATCGGATTC.